One sample yielded the 29 T cell receptor beta chains listed below, sequenced in a study of OX40 agonist ivuxolimab in advanced cancers. The assay was immunoSEQ multiplex PCR, and TCRdb's table has in-frame clones only and misses some. The repertoire holds some 69,000 clones, with 75% to 95% as singletons. This material consisted of CD4+ or CD8+ T cells sorted from blood, taken in a trial of the OX40 agonist ivuxolimab. All receptors come from an adult with an advanced solid tumor such as melanoma, head and neck, liver or kidney cancer.

This sequence joins TRBV7-3 and TRBJ2-2, with TRBD2 identical over 10 bases. There are 14 residues in the CDR3. Unmatched junction bases numbered 5, after V lost 4 bases and J lost 9 bases. Germline V CDR1 and CDR2: SGHTA, FQGTGA. The CDR3 bases are TGTGCCAGCAGCTGGGCTAGCGGGAGTAGGGAGCTGTTTTTT. Its protein is CASSWASGSRELFF.

This chain uses TRBV5-1 with TRBJ2-7; no firm D call. This CDR3 is built from 12 residues. Looked up from germline, CDR1 is SGHRS and CDR2 is YFSETQ. The ends were cut back, 0 bases at V and 2 bases at J, with 3 bases in the middle. The CDR3 region is CASSLGAYEQYF. CDR3 coding DNA: TGCGCCAGCAGCTTGGGGGCCTACGAGCAGTACTTC.

The J gene is TRBJ2-2, the V gene TRBV6-5; D is unresolved. V was cut by 1 base and J by 5 bases, with 8 bases left in between. In germline, CDR1 is MNHEY, CDR2 SVGAGI. The CDR3 length is 14 residues. The CDR3: CASSYYGVTGELFF. CDR3 bases: TGTGCCAGCAGTTACTATGGGGTTACCGGGGAGCTGTTTTTT.

The V call is TRBV21-1, the J call TRBJ2-5; the D call of TRBD1 is as the table states it, not checked on the DNA. TRBV21-1 is a pseudogene segment. This CDR3 is built from 13 residues. Here the CDR3 DNA reads TGTGCCAGCAGGGGACAGGTCCAGGAGACCCAGTACTTC. Translated: CASRGQVQETQYF.

V is TRBV11-2 and J is TRBJ2-7; a possible D gene is TRBD2 (5 bases). Germline V CDR1 and CDR2: SGHAT, FQNNGV. This CDR3 is 14 amino acids long. V shed 2 bases and J shed 5 bases, with 13 bases lying between them. The CDR3 here is CASSLRAGSHEQYF. In DNA form, the CDR3 reads TGTGCCAGCAGCTTAAGGGCGGGTTCCCACGAGCAGTACTTC.

The rearrangement joins TRBV7-9 to TRBJ2-3, with TRBD2 matching 11 bases. V shed 4 bases and J 6 bases; nucleotides not matched to a gene: 9. From germline, CDR1 is SEHNR and CDR2 FQNEAQ (reference sequence). CDR3 length equals 16 residues. This CDR3 reads CASSSTLAGGTDTQYF. CDR3 sequence (DNA): TGTGCCAGCAGCTCCACATTAGCGGGAGGGACCGATACGCAGTATTTT. The entire variable domain, with the rest obtained from reference TRBV7-9 and TRBJ2-3, is as follows: DTGVSQNPRHKITKRGQNVTFRCDPISEHNRLYWYRQTLGQGPEFLTYFQNEAQLEKSRLLSDRFSAERPKGSFSTLEIQRTEQGDSAMYLCASSSTLAGGTDTQYFGPGTRLTVL.

The V and J genes are TRBV28 and TRBJ2-7; D is uncertain. Germline lookup yields CDR1 MDHEN and CDR2 SYDVKM. Trimming took 5 bases from V and 1 from J, leaving 9 bases between them. This CDR3 is 13 amino acids long. CDR3 nucleotides: TGTGCCAGCAGTATGGTAAATTCCTACGAGCAGTACTTC. Protein product: CASSMVNSYEQYF.

This clone was picked up one time. The genes are TRBV11-3 and TRBJ2-5, with D tentatively TRBD2 (5 bases). V lost 5 bases and J 9 bases, leaving 16 bases between the germline ends. Germline CDR1 is SGHNT and CDR2 is YENEEA. This CDR3 has 13 amino acids. CDR3 nucleotide sequence: TGTGCCAGCAGCCCGACCGTGGACGGGGCCCAGTACTTC. This translates into CASSPTVDGAQYF.

The chain couples TRBV29-1 to TRBJ2-1, with 7 nucleotides matching TRBD2. CDR1 is SQVTM, CDR2 ANQGSEA, per germline. V shed 6 bases, J shed 10 bases, and the junction held 9 bases outside the gene matches. The CDR3 spans 12 residues. The CDR3 region is CSVPTGGDEQFF. CDR3 DNA sequence: TGCAGCGTCCCAACGGGGGGAGACGAGCAGTTCTTC.

The chain is built from TRBV19 and TRBJ2-7; TRBD2 matches 11 bases. Germline CDR1 LNHDA, CDR2 SQIVND (reference sequence). This CDR3 comprises 14 residues. V was clipped by 4 bases and J by 6 bases; unmatched bases: 5. CDR3 sequence (DNA): TGTGCCAGTAGTACCACTAGCGGGAGAGGCGAGCAGTACTTC. Translating gives CASSTTSGRGEQYF. Drawing the rest from reference TRBV19 and TRBJ2-7, the complete variable domain is DGGITQSPKYLFRKEGQNVTLSCEQNLNHDAMYWYRQDPGQGLRLIYYSQIVNDFQKGDIAEGYSVSREKKESFPLTVTSAQKNPTAFYLCASSTTSGRGEQYFGPGTRLTVT.

This clone has a single count. The chain has TRBV7-2 and TRBJ2-7; 10 bases align to TRBD2. CDR1 is SGHTA and CDR2 is FQGNSA in the germline V gene. This CDR3 is built from 18 residues. Trimming at V came to 0 bases and at J to 1 base, leaving 9 bases not matched to a gene. The CDR3: CASSLAPSGTSVSYEQYF. The CDR3 DNA reads as TGTGCCAGCAGCTTAGCTCCGTCCGGGACTAGCGTTTCCTACGAGCAGTACTTC.

This chain connects TRBV5-4 to TRBJ2-7; a weak D match, TRBD2 (6 bases). CDR1 is SGHNT, CDR2 YYREEE, per germline (reference sequence). CDR3 length equals 15 residues. Deletions cut 5 bases from V and 0 bases from J, with 15 bases between. The CDR3 region is CASSSVGGASYEQYF. In nucleotides, the CDR3 is TGTGCCAGCAGTTCAGTGGGGGGAGCCTCCTACGAGCAGTACTTC.

The V call is TRBV28, the J call TRBJ2-1; possibly TRBD2 for D (5 bases). Germline values: CDR1 MDHEN, CDR2 SYDVKM. The CDR3 extends over 16 amino acids. V was shortened by 3 bases and J by 0 bases, with 12 bases between the two germline ends. The CDR3 protein is CASSFQSGGSYNEQFF. The CDR3 DNA reads TGTGCCAGCAGTTTTCAGAGCGGAGGCTCCTACAATGAGCAGTTCTTC.

This rearrangement joins TRBV5-1 to TRBJ2-7; 7 nucleotides line up with TRBD1. Trimming took 1 base from V and 1 from J; bases not matched to a gene: 2. Looked up from germline, CDR1 is SGHRS and CDR2 is YFSETQ. The CDR3 is made up of 14 amino acids. CDR3 sequence (DNA): TGCGCCAGCAGCTTGCAGGGGGATTCCTACGAGCAGTACTTC. Residues: CASSLQGDSYEQYF. Full variable domain (missing parts from reference TRBV5-1 and TRBJ2-7): KAGVTQTPRYLIKTRGQQVTLSCSPISGHRSVSWYQQTPGQGLQFLFEYFSETQRNKGNFPGRFSGRQFSNSRSEMNVSTLELGDSALYLCASSLQGDSYEQYFGPGTRLTVT.

This chain connects TRBV30 to TRBJ1-1; D gene uncertain. With 4 bases removed from V and 3 bases from J, the gap between germline ends came to 9 bases. This CDR3 comprises 12 residues. Per the germline V gene, CDR1 is GTSNPN and CDR2 is SVGIG (reference sequence). CDR3 loop: CAWKVQYTEAFF. The DNA for the CDR3 is TGTGCCTGGAAGGTCCAGTACACTGAAGCTTTCTTT.

The V gene is TRBV5-1, the J gene TRBJ2-3; 11 bases are shared with TRBD2. The CDR3 extends over 16 amino acids. V dropped 4 bases and J dropped 1; count of bases not matched to a gene: 5. CDR1 and CDR2 from the germline V gene are SGHRS and YFSETQ. DNA of the CDR3: TGCGCCAGCAGCGGAACTAGCGGGGGCCGCACAGATACGCAGTATTTT. Translated: CASSGTSGGRTDTQYF. Filled out from reference TRBV5-1 and TRBJ2-3, the complete variable domain reads KAGVTQTPRYLIKTRGQQVTLSCSPISGHRSVSWYQQTPGQGLQFLFEYFSETQRNKGNFPGRFSGRQFSNSRSEMNVSTLELGDSALYLCASSGTSGGRTDTQYFGPGTRLTVL.

J is TRBJ1-3 and V is TRBV18, with unresolved D. Germline V gene data show CDR1 as KGHSH and CDR2 as LQKENI. The CDR3 runs to 16 residues. The V gene lost 5 bases and the J gene lost 0 bases, with 14 bases spanning the gap. The CDR3 loop is CASSGTGLHSGNTIYF. The CDR3 coding sequence is TGTGCCAGCTCAGGAACCGGGCTCCACTCTGGAAACACCATATATTTT.

The CDR3: CATSWSDNSPLHF. The CDR3 region has the DNA TGTGCCACCAGCTGGAGCGATAATTCACCCCTCCACTTT. The chain recombines TRBV15 with TRBJ1-6; D gene uncertain. V shed 5 bases and J shed 5 bases, with 7 bases lying between them. Per germline, CDR1 LNHNV and CDR2 YYDKDF (reference sequence). The CDR3 loop spans 13 amino acids.

In DNA form, the CDR3 reads TGTGCCAGCAGCTTAGCCTCGTTGCAAGGCTACACCTTC. Amino acids: CASSLASLQGYTF. The rearrangement uses TRBV7-3 and TRBJ1-2; D ambiguous. V lost 2 bases and J 8 bases, leaving 12 bases between the germline ends. Germline values: CDR1 SGHTA, CDR2 FQGTGA. CDR3 size: 13 residues.

This clone was counted a single time. V usage is TRBV7-3 and J usage is TRBJ2-5, with TRBD1 matching 7 bases. With V trimmed by 3 bases and J by 4 bases, 2 bases remained unmatched. The CDR3 consists of 13 residues. Germline V gene sequence: CDR1 SGHTA, CDR2 FQGTGA. This CDR3 reads CASSFRQGETQYF. The CDR3 DNA reads TGTGCCAGCAGCTTTCGACAGGGAGAGACCCAGTACTTC.

This rearrangement joins TRBV20-1 to TRBJ1-1; no reliable D call. This CDR3 region has 9 residues. The germline CDR1 and CDR2 sequences are DFQATT and SNEGSKA (reference sequence). Deletions cut 0 bases from V and 11 bases from J, with 4 bases between. CDR3 DNA sequence: TGCAGTGCTAGAGATAAGGCTTTCTTT. Protein product: CSARDKAFF.

The J gene is TRBJ1-3, the V gene TRBV15; unclear D gene. The CDR3 is made up of 14 amino acids. Germline V lookup: CDR1 LNHNV, CDR2 YYDKDF (reference sequence). Trimming cost V 0 bases and J 4 bases, with 7 bases left between them. CDR3 bases: TGTGCCACCAGCAGAGAAACCGCCGGAAACACCATATATTTT. Protein product: CATSRETAGNTIYF.

The chain carries TRBV7-2 and TRBJ1-1; D not resolved. This CDR3 is built from 14 residues. Germline V lookup: CDR1 SGHTA, CDR2 FQGNSA. V gave up 7 bases and J gave up 3 bases, with 15 bases separating them. CDR3 bases: TGTGCCAGCACCCTCCGTGGGTCAGACACTGAAGCTTTCTTT. It codes for CASTLRGSDTEAFF.

This sequence joins TRBV6-1 and TRBJ2-6, with TRBD1 identical over 7 bases. CDR1 is MNHNS and CDR2 is SASEGT in the germline V gene. The CDR3 length is 17 residues. Unmatched junction bases numbered 7, after V lost 3 bases and J lost 2 bases. This chain's CDR3 is CASSEDRRRPGANVLTF. DNA of the CDR3: TGTGCCAGCAGTGAGGACAGGCGGCGCCCTGGGGCCAACGTCCTGACTTTC.

J is TRBJ2-1 and V is TRBV7-8; D call uncertain. Germline V CDR1 and CDR2: SGHVS, FQNEAQ. CDR3 length: 14 residues. The V gene lost 1 base and the J gene lost 4 bases, with 8 bases spanning the gap. The CDR3 DNA reads as TGTGCCAGCAGCTTAGAGGGCAGATACAATGAGCAGTTCTTC. Amino acids: CASSLEGRYNEQFF.

The chain carries TRBV7-6 and TRBJ2-3; no clear D gene. The V gene lost 5 bases and the J gene lost 1 base, with 10 bases spanning the gap. Per germline, CDR1 SGHVS and CDR2 FNYEAQ. The CDR3 has 14 amino acids. This CDR3 is CASSPTIRTDTQYF. The CDR3 DNA is TGTGCCAGCAGCCCCACAATTCGCACAGATACGCAGTATTTT.

This chain connects TRBV19 to TRBJ2-4; a possible D gene is TRBD1 (6 bases). Trimming shortened V by 3 bases and J by 1 base, and 7 bases separated the two germline ends. Germline V lookup: CDR1 LNHDA, CDR2 SQIVND (reference sequence). There are 14 residues in the CDR3. The CDR3 DNA sequence: TGTGCCAGTAGTATCACAGGGGCCAAAAACATTCAGTACTTC. Amino acid sequence: CASSITGAKNIQYF.

This rearrangement joins TRBV5-6 to TRBJ1-1; 7 bases line up with TRBD1. Per the germline V gene, CDR1 is SGHDT and CDR2 is YYEEEE. The CDR3 has 12 residues. V dropped 2 bases and J dropped 8; count of bases not matched to a gene: 3. DNA of the CDR3: TGTGCCAGCAGCTTATGGACAGGAGAAGCTTTCTTT. Translating it yields CASSLWTGEAFF.

This chain uses TRBV5-4 with TRBJ2-1, with 15 positions matching TRBD2. This CDR3 contains 17 residues. V was clipped by 4 bases and J by 9 bases; unmatched bases: 11. The V gene's germline CDR1 is SGHNT and CDR2 YYREEE (reference sequence). CDR3 in DNA: TGTGCCAGCAGCGAAGTCGGCCGGGGACTAGCGGGAGGTGAGCAGTTCTTC. Amino acid sequence: CASSEVGRGLAGGEQFF.